This T cell receptor (beta chain) was observed in a study of blood T cell repertoires in COVID-19. Across the study: The samples span acute and convalescent COVID-19 from the United States, Italy and Spain. From T cells, B-cell-depleted T cells, or PBMCs came the material, which was cDNA or gDNA.

Under the authors' procedure: Reference gene primer amplification in the assay estimated nucleated cell counts. Data came from immunoSEQ multiplex PCR; TCRdb stores just in-frame clones and leaves some out. That table furnishes V, J and clone size, whereas the DNA furnished D and trimming. The repertoire has about 140,000 clones, roughly 89% of them found once; the top ten carry more than 0.8%. The CDR3 length is 15 residues. V was pared by 5 bases and J by 6 bases, with 4 bases of the junction left unmatched. Looked up from germline, CDR1 is SGHVS and CDR2 is FQNEAQ. The chain recombines TRBV7-8 with TRBJ2-1; 13 nucleotides align to TRBD2. This clonotype originated in a woman aged 50 to 60 with acute or convalescent COVID-19. Sequenced: peripheral blood. The CDR3 here is CASSEGLAGSNEQFF. CDR3 bases: TGTGCCAGCAGCGAGGGACTAGCGGGAAGCAATGAGCAGTTCTTC.